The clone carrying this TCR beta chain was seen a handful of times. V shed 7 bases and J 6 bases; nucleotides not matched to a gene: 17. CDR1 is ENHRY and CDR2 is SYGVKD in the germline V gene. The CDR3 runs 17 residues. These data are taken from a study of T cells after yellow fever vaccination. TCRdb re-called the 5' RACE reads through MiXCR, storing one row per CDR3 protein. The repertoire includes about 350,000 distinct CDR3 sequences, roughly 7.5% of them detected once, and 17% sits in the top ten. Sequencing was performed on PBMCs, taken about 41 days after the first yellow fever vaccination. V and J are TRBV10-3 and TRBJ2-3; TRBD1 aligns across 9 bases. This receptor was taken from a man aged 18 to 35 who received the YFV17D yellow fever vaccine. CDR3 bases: TGTGCCATCATGAGCGCGGAAGGGACAGGGATGAAGGATACGCAGTATTTT. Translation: CAIMSAEGTGMKDTQYF.